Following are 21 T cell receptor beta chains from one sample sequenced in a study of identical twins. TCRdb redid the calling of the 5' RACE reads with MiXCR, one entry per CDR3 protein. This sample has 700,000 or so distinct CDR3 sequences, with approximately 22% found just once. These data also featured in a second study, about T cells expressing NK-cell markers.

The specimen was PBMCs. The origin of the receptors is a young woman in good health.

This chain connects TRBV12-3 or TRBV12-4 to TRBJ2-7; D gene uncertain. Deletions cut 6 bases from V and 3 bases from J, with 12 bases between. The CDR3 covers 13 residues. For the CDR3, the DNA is TGTGCCAGCAGCCCTAAGGACCACTACGAGCAGTACTTC. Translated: CASSPKDHYEQYF.

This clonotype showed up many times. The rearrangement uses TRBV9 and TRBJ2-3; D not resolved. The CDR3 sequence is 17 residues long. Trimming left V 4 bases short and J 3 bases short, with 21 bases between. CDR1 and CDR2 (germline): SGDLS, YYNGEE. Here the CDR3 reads CASSPRHTLGTTDTQYF. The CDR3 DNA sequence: TGTGCCAGCAGCCCTCGCCATACGTTGGGTACAACAGATACGCAGTATTTT.

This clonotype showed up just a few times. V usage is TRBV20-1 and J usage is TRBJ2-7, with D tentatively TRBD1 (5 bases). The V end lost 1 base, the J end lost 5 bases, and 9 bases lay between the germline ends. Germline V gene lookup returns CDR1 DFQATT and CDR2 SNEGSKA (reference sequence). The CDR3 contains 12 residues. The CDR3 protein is CSARGQTHEQYF. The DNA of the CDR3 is TGCAGTGCTAGAGGACAGACCCACGAGCAGTACTTC.

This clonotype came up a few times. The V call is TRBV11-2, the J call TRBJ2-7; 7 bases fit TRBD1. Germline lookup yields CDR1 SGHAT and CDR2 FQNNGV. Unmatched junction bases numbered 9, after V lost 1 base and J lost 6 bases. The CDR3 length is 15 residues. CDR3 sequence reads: CASSLALDRDLEQYF. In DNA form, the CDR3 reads TGTGCCAGCAGCTTAGCCTTAGACAGGGATCTCGAGCAGTACTTC.

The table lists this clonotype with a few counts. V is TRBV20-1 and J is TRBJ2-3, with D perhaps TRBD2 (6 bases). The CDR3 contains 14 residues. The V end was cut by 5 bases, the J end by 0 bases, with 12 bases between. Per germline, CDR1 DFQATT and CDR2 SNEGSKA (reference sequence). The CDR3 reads CSAQRDSSTDTQYF. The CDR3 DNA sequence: TGCAGTGCTCAGAGGGACTCTAGCACAGATACGCAGTATTTT.

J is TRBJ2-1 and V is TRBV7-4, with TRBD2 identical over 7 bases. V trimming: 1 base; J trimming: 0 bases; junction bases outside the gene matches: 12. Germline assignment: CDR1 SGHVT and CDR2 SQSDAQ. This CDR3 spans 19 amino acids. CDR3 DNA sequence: TGTGCCAGCAGCTTAGGAGGGACTATCCCGACGAGCTCCTACAATGAGCAGTTCTTC. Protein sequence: CASSLGGTIPTSSYNEQFF.

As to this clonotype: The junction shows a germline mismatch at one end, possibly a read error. CDR3 sequence (DNA): TGCAGTGCTAGAGGACGGCATTTT. Protein: CSARGRHF. This sequence joins TRBV20-1 and TRBJ2-3, with D uncertain. This CDR3 has 8 amino acids. Germline V gene data show CDR1 as DFQATT and CDR2 as SNEGSKA (reference sequence).

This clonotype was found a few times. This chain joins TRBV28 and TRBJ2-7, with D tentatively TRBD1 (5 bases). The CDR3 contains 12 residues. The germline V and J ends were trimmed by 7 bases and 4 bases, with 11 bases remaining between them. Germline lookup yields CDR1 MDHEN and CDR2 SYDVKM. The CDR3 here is CASKAGIYEQYF. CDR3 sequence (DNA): TGTGCCAGCAAGGCAGGGATATACGAGCAGTACTTC.

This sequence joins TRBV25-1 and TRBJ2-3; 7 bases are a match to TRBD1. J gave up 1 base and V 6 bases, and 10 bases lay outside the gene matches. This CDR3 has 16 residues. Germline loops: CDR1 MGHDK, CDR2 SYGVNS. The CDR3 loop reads CASSERQGGGTDTQYF. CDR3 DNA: TGTGCCAGCAGCGAGAGACAGGGCGGAGGCACAGATACGCAGTATTTT.

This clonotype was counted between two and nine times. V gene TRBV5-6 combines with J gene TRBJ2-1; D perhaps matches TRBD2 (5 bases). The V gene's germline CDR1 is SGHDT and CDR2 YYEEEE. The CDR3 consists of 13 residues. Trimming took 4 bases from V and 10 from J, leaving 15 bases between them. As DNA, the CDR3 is TGTGCCAGCAGCCGGGGATTCACAAACGAGCAGTTCTTC. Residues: CASSRGFTNEQFF.

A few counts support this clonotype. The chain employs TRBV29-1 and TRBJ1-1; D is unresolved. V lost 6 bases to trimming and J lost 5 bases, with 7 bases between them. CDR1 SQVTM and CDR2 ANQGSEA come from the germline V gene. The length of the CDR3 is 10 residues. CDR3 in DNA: TGCAGCGTCAAAAGGACTGAAGCTTTCTTT. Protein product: CSVKRTEAFF.

In nucleotides, the CDR3 is TGCAGCGTTTTATGGACTAGCGGATCCTACAATGAGCAGTTCTTC. Its translation is CSVLWTSGSYNEQFF. The chain is built from TRBV29-1 and TRBJ2-1, with 10 bases lining up with TRBD2. V lost 5 bases and J lost 1; bases outside the gene matches: 5. From germline, CDR1 is SQVTM and CDR2 ANQGSEA. The CDR3 has 15 residues.

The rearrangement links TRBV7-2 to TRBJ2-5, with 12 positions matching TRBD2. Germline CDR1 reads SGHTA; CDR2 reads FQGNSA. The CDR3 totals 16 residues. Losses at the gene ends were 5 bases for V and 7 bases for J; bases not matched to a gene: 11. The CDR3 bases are TGTGCCAGCAGCACCACGACTAGCGGGGGAAGGGGGACCCAGTACTTC. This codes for CASSTTTSGGRGTQYF. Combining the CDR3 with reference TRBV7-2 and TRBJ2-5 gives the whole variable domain GAGVSQSPSNKVTEKGKDVELRCDPISGHTALYWYRQSLGQGLEFLIYFQGNSAPDKSGLPSDRFSAERTGGSVSTLTIQRTQQEDSAVYLCASSTTTSGGRGTQYFGPGTRLLVL.

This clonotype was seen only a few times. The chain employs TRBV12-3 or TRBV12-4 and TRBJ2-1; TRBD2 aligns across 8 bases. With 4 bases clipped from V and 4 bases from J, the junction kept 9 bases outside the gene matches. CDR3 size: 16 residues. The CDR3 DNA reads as TGTGCCAGCAGTTGGGGGACTAGAAGGACTTACAATGAGCAGTTCTTC. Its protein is CASSWGTRRTYNEQFF.

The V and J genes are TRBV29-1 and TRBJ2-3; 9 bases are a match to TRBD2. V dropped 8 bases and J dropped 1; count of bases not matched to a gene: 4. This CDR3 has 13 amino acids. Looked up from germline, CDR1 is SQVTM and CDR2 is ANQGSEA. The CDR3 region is CSTKRGGTDTQYF. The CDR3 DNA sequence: TGCAGCACCAAGCGGGGGGGCACAGATACGCAGTATTTT.

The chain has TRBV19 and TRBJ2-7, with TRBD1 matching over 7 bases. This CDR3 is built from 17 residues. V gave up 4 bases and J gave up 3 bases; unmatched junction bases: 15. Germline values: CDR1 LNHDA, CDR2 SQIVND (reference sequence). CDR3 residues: CASSNGGQDSIYYEQYF. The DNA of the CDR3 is TGTGCCAGTAGTAACGGAGGACAGGACTCTATCTACTACGAGCAGTACTTC.

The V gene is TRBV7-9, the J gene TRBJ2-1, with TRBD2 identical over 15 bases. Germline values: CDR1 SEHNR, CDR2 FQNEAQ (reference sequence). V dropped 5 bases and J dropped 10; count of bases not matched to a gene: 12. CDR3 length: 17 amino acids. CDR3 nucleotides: TGTGCCAGCAGCCCCTACCGGACTAGCGGGAGGGGGGGGGAGCAGTTCTTC. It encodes CASSPYRTSGRGGEQFF.

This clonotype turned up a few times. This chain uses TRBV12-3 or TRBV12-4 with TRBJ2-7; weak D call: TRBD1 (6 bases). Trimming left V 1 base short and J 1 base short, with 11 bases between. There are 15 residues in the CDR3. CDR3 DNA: TGTGCCAGCAGTTTAGGAGGGGGAATGTCCTACGAGCAGTACTTC. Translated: CASSLGGGMSYEQYF.

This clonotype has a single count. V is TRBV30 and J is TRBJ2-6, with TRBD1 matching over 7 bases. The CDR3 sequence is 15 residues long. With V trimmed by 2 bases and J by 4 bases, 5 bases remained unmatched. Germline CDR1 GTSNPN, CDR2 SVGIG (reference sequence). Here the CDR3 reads CAWSRGGGGANVLTF. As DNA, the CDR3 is TGTGCCTGGAGTAGAGGGGGCGGAGGGGCCAACGTCCTGACTTTC.

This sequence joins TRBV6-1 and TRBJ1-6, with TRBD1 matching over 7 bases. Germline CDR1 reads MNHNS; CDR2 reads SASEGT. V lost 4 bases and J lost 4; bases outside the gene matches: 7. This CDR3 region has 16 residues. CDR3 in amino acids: CASSVSQGWYNSPLHF. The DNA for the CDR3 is TGTGCCAGCAGTGTCTCACAGGGGTGGTATAATTCACCCCTCCACTTT.

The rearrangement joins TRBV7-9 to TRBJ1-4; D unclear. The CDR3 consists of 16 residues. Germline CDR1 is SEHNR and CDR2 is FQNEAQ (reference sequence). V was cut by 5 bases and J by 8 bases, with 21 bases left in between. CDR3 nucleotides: TGTGCCAGCAGCGTTATTCGCGGAGAACGGGAGGAAAAACTGTTTTTT. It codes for CASSVIRGEREEKLFF.